Listed below are T cell receptor beta chains from one sample, sequenced in a study of blood T cell repertoires in COVID-19. Method: immunoSEQ multiplex PCR; TCRdb's copy keeps in-frame clones and lacks some. The data hold around 250,000 clones, with 70% to 90% observed a single time. Specimen: peripheral blood. These receptors were obtained from a man in his 60s with acute or convalescent COVID-19. Both conserved end residues are part of each CDR3. The order of the fields is V gene, D gene, CDR3 length, J gene, clone size, CDR3 protein, CDR3 DNA. The D gene is left open where the match is weak. Part of the rows lack a size; the others show once, few, many or a class for expanded clones.

v_gene: TRBV28
d_gene: TRBD1
len: 11
j_gene: TRBJ1-2
abundance: -
CDR3aa: CASRQGYGYTF
CDR3nt: TGTGCCAGCAGACAGGGGTATGGCTACACCTTC

v_gene: TRBV6-5
d_gene: -
len: 13
j_gene: TRBJ2-7
abundance: -
CDR3aa: CASSLRTGYEQYF
CDR3nt: TGTGCCAGCAGTCTTCGGACGGGATACGAGCAGTACTTC

v_gene: TRBV6-5
d_gene: TRBD1
len: 14
j_gene: TRBJ1-5
abundance: -
CDR3aa: CASTNRDRNQPQHF
CDR3nt: TGTGCCAGCACTAACCGGGACAGAAATCAGCCCCAGCATTTT

v_gene: TRBV6-5
d_gene: TRBD1
len: 13
j_gene: TRBJ1-5
abundance: -
CDR3aa: CAVGQGQNQPQHF
CDR3nt: TGTGCTGTGGGACAGGGTCAAAATCAGCCCCAGCATTTT

v_gene: TRBV7-2
d_gene: TRBD2
len: 15
j_gene: TRBJ2-7
abundance: -
CDR3aa: CASSSTSGSNYEQYF
CDR3nt: TGTGCCAGCAGCTCCACTAGCGGGAGCAACTACGAGCAGTACTTC

v_gene: TRBV28
d_gene: -
len: 13
j_gene: TRBJ1-5
abundance: -
CDR3aa: CASSLAGAQPQHF
CDR3nt: TGTGCCAGCAGTTTAGCGGGGGCACAGCCCCAGCATTTT

v_gene: TRBV27
d_gene: -
len: 15
j_gene: TRBJ1-4
abundance: -
CDR3aa: CASSPHRASNEKLFF
CDR3nt: TGTGCCAGCAGTCCCCACAGGGCCTCTAATGAAAAACTGTTTTTT

v_gene: TRBV30
d_gene: -
len: 13
j_gene: TRBJ1-6
abundance: -
CDR3aa: CAWALQEGSPLHF
CDR3nt: TGTGCCTGGGCCCTACAGGAGGGTTCACCCCTCCACTTT

v_gene: TRBV25-1
d_gene: -
len: 16
j_gene: TRBJ1-2
abundance: few
CDR3aa: CASSESTTLANYGYTF
CDR3nt: TGTGCCAGCAGTGAATCAACCACCCTAGCTAACTATGGCTACACCTTC

v_gene: TRBV10-3
d_gene: -
len: 15
j_gene: TRBJ2-5
abundance: once
CDR3aa: CAIRMTGTPQETQYF
CDR3nt: TGTGCCATCAGGATGACAGGGACTCCCCAAGAGACCCAGTACTTC

v_gene: TRBV7-6
d_gene: TRBD2
len: 15
j_gene: TRBJ2-1
abundance: -
CDR3aa: CASSLAAASGYEQFF
CDR3nt: TGTGCCAGCAGCTTAGCGGCAGCTAGCGGATATGAGCAGTTCTTC

v_gene: TRBV4-1
d_gene: TRBD1
len: 15
j_gene: TRBJ2-5
abundance: -
CDR3aa: CASSQYRGTGETQYF
CDR3nt: TGCGCCAGCAGCCAATACAGGGGGACCGGAGAGACCCAGTACTTC

v_gene: TRBV19
d_gene: TRBD2
len: 15
j_gene: TRBJ2-5
abundance: -
CDR3aa: CASSILAGGPETQYF
CDR3nt: TGTGCCAGTAGTATCCTAGCGGGAGGGCCGGAGACCCAGTACTTC

v_gene: TRBV4-1
d_gene: TRBD1
len: 13
j_gene: TRBJ2-7
abundance: once
CDR3aa: CASSYGDRGEQYF
CDR3nt: TGCGCCAGCAGCTACGGGGACAGGGGCGAGCAGTACTTC

v_gene: TRBV19
d_gene: TRBD2
len: 18
j_gene: TRBJ2-1
abundance: -
CDR3aa: CASSTPGLAGGRRNEQFF
CDR3nt: TGTGCCAGTAGTACGCCGGGACTAGCGGGAGGGCGGAGGAATGAGCAGTTCTTC

v_gene: TRBV7-9
d_gene: -
len: 14
j_gene: TRBJ1-2
abundance: -
CDR3aa: CASSLVGGQDGYTF
CDR3nt: TGTGCCAGCAGCTTAGTTGGGGGCCAAGATGGCTACACCTTC

v_gene: TRBV19
d_gene: TRBD1
len: 15
j_gene: TRBJ1-5
abundance: -
CDR3aa: CASRDRGLGNQPQHF
CDR3nt: TGTGCCAGTAGAGACAGGGGTCTGGGCAATCAGCCCCAGCATTTT

v_gene: TRBV29-1
d_gene: TRBD2
len: 15
j_gene: TRBJ2-2
abundance: once
CDR3aa: CSVVGRESHTGELFF
CDR3nt: TGCAGCGTTGTTGGGCGGGAGAGTCACACCGGGGAGCTGTTTTTT

v_gene: TRBV6-2/TRBV6-3
d_gene: TRBD1
len: 14
j_gene: TRBJ2-7
abundance: -
CDR3aa: CASSTRTGIYEQYF
CDR3nt: TGTGCCAGCAGCACACGGACAGGGATCTACGAGCAGTACTTC

v_gene: TRBV9
d_gene: TRBD2
len: 18
j_gene: TRBJ2-3
abundance: once
CDR3aa: CASSVRPGLAGGTNTQYF
CDR3nt: TGTGCCAGCAGCGTACGTCCGGGACTAGCGGGAGGTACGAATACGCAGTATTTT

v_gene: TRBV6-5
d_gene: -
len: 12
j_gene: TRBJ2-7
abundance: -
CDR3aa: CASAGDYYEQYF
CDR3nt: TGTGCCAGTGCCGGAGACTACTACGAGCAGTACTTC

v_gene: TRBV6-5
d_gene: -
len: 13
j_gene: TRBJ1-6
abundance: -
CDR3aa: CASRLNSGSPLHF
CDR3nt: TGTGCCAGCAGGTTAAACTCCGGGTCACCCCTCCACTTT

v_gene: TRBV19
d_gene: TRBD2
len: 19
j_gene: TRBJ2-1
abundance: -
CDR3aa: CASSQTPPGGGLSYNEQFF
CDR3nt: TGTGCCAGTAGTCAGACCCCCCCCGGGGGGGGGCTCTCCTACAATGAGCAGTTCTTC

v_gene: TRBV11-3
d_gene: -
len: 19
j_gene: TRBJ1-1
abundance: -
CDR3aa: CASSLGAKGGGRWNTEAFF
CDR3nt: TGTGCCAGCAGCTTAGGTGCTAAAGGAGGCGGAAGGTGGAACACTGAAGCTTTCTTT

v_gene: TRBV5-4
d_gene: TRBD1
len: 15
j_gene: TRBJ1-2
abundance: -
CDR3aa: CASSNGQGTNYGYTF
CDR3nt: TGTGCCAGCAGCAATGGACAGGGGACTAACTATGGCTACACCTTC

v_gene: TRBV28
d_gene: -
len: 14
j_gene: TRBJ2-3
abundance: -
CDR3aa: CASSLSVITDTQYF
CDR3nt: TGTGCCAGCAGTTTATCAGTGATTACAGATACGCAGTATTTT

v_gene: TRBV6-5
d_gene: TRBD1
len: 15
j_gene: TRBJ2-7
abundance: -
CDR3aa: CASSVGTASSYEQYF
CDR3nt: TGTGCCAGCAGCGTCGGGACAGCGAGCTCCTACGAGCAGTACTTC

v_gene: TRBV18
d_gene: -
len: 12
j_gene: TRBJ1-2
abundance: -
CDR3aa: CASSTGDYGYTF
CDR3nt: TGTGCCAGCTCAACAGGAGACTATGGCTACACCTTC

v_gene: TRBV5-6
d_gene: -
len: 15
j_gene: TRBJ1-1
abundance: -
CDR3aa: CASSSLKTGNTEAFF
CDR3nt: TGTGCCAGCAGCTCGTTAAAGACGGGGAACACTGAAGCTTTCTTT

v_gene: TRBV7-9
d_gene: -
len: 16
j_gene: TRBJ2-1
abundance: -
CDR3aa: CASSLSQALSYNEQFF
CDR3nt: TGTGCCAGCAGCTTGAGCCAGGCTCTCTCCTACAATGAGCAGTTCTTC

v_gene: TRBV5-1
d_gene: -
len: 15
j_gene: TRBJ2-3
abundance: -
CDR3aa: CASSLLQRSTDTQYF
CDR3nt: TGCGCCAGCAGCTTGTTACAGCGGAGCACAGATACGCAGTATTTT

v_gene: TRBV6-2/TRBV6-3
d_gene: -
len: 13
j_gene: TRBJ1-5
abundance: -
CDR3aa: CASSYSSNQPQHF
CDR3nt: TGTGCCAGCAGTTACTCCTCGAATCAGCCCCAGCATTTT

v_gene: TRBV5-1
d_gene: TRBD2
len: 15
j_gene: TRBJ2-7
abundance: once
CDR3aa: CASSSSGGLGYEQYF
CDR3nt: TGCGCCAGCAGCAGTAGCGGGGGTTTGGGCTACGAGCAGTACTTC

v_gene: TRBV12-2
d_gene: -
len: 18
j_gene: TRBJ2-1
abundance: -
CDR3aa: CASRPTGHGTSGSNEQFF
CDR3nt: TGTGCAAGTCGCCCCACCGGGCACGGGACTAGCGGAAGCAATGAGCAGTTCTTC

v_gene: TRBV27
d_gene: TRBD2
len: 20
j_gene: TRBJ2-6
abundance: once
CDR3aa: CASSLSGTSSVVAGANVLTF
CDR3nt: TGTGCCAGCAGTTTATCCGGGACTAGCTCCGTCGTCGCTGGGGCCAACGTCCTGACTTTC

v_gene: TRBV28
d_gene: TRBD2
len: 15
j_gene: TRBJ2-3
abundance: -
CDR3aa: CASSLRGGGTDTQYF
CDR3nt: TGTGCCAGCAGCCTCCGGGGGGGCGGAACAGATACGCAGTATTTT

v_gene: TRBV2
d_gene: TRBD2
len: 15
j_gene: TRBJ2-1
abundance: -
CDR3aa: CASSLAGEGYNEQFF
CDR3nt: TGTGCCAGCAGTCTAGCGGGAGAGGGTTACAATGAGCAGTTCTTC

v_gene: TRBV5-1
d_gene: TRBD2
len: 16
j_gene: TRBJ2-1
abundance: -
CDR3aa: CASSLGLAGLLDEQFF
CDR3nt: TGCGCCAGCAGCTTGGGACTAGCGGGACTACTCGATGAGCAGTTCTTC

v_gene: TRBV15
d_gene: -
len: 20
j_gene: TRBJ1-3
abundance: -
CDR3aa: CATSRDLFDSDSSSGNTIYF
CDR3nt: TGTGCCACCAGCAGAGATCTTTTCGACTCCGATTCAAGCTCTGGAAACACCATATATTTT

v_gene: TRBV19
d_gene: -
len: 13
j_gene: TRBJ1-1
abundance: -
CDR3aa: CASSTTGNTEAFF
CDR3nt: TGTGCCAGTAGTACGACAGGGAACACTGAAGCTTTCTTT

v_gene: TRBV7-2
d_gene: -
len: 15
j_gene: TRBJ2-7
abundance: -
CDR3aa: CASSLSFELPYEQYF
CDR3nt: TGTGCCAGCAGCTTAAGTTTCGAACTGCCCTACGAGCAGTACTTC

v_gene: TRBV7-3
d_gene: TRBD2
len: 17
j_gene: TRBJ2-2
abundance: -
CDR3aa: CASSSPRQAGVTGELFF
CDR3nt: TGTGCCAGCAGCAGCCCAAGGCAAGCGGGAGTTACCGGGGAGCTGTTTTTT

v_gene: TRBV1
d_gene: -
len: 11
j_gene: TRBJ2-7
abundance: -
CDR3aa: CTSSQWSEQYF
CDR3nt: TGCACCAGCAGCCAATGGAGCGAGCAGTACTTC

v_gene: TRBV12-5
d_gene: TRBD1
len: 13
j_gene: TRBJ2-7
abundance: -
CDR3aa: CASGSDRGVEQYF
CDR3nt: TGTGCTAGTGGTTCCGACAGGGGGGTCGAGCAGTACTTC

v_gene: TRBV30
d_gene: -
len: 12
j_gene: TRBJ1-2
abundance: -
CDR3aa: CAWRQPGYGYTF
CDR3nt: TGTGCCTGGAGGCAACCGGGCTATGGCTACACCTTC

v_gene: TRBV4-2
d_gene: TRBD1
len: 17
j_gene: TRBJ2-7
abundance: once
CDR3aa: CASSQDYRGQGSYEQYF
CDR3nt: TGTGCCAGCAGCCAAGATTATAGGGGACAGGGAAGTTACGAGCAGTACTTC

v_gene: TRBV10-3
d_gene: -
len: 16
j_gene: TRBJ2-1
abundance: -
CDR3aa: CAISERGTGGSNEQFF
CDR3nt: TGTGCCATCAGTGAGCGGGGAACTGGGGGGTCCAATGAGCAGTTCTTC

v_gene: TRBV5-1
d_gene: -
len: 15
j_gene: TRBJ1-2
abundance: few
CDR3aa: CASSLGGGQNYGYTF
CDR3nt: TGCGCCAGCAGCTTGGGGGGCGGCCAGAACTATGGCTACACCTTC

v_gene: TRBV2
d_gene: -
len: 14
j_gene: TRBJ1-5
abundance: -
CDR3aa: CASCLLAGLQPQHF
CDR3nt: TGTGCCAGCTGTTTGCTGGCAGGACTGCAGCCCCAGCATTTT

v_gene: TRBV21-1
d_gene: -
len: 18
j_gene: TRBJ1-4
abundance: -
CDR3aa: CASSGRDRVWTTNEKLFF
CDR3nt: TGTGCCAGCAGCGGCCGGGACAGGGTGTGGACAACTAATGAAAAACTGTTTTTT